The clone carrying this T cell receptor (beta chain) was counted only a few times. These data belong to a study of early T cells in non-severe SARS-CoV-2 infection. Separate cDNA molecules each had unique molecular identifiers attached to them. MiXCR, applied by TCRdb to the 5' RACE reads, yields one record per CDR3 protein. The repertoire holds 65,000 to 85,000 distinct CDR3 sequences, with more than 9% as singletons. Trimming shortened V by 0 bases and J by 6 bases, and 11 bases separated the two germline ends. The CDR3 runs 13 residues. CDR1 is SQVTM, CDR2 ANQGSEA, per germline. The source material was whole blood. V and J are TRBV29-1 and TRBJ2-5; D is unresolved. The receptor was isolated from an adult who was a healthcare worker with PCR-confirmed SARS-CoV-2 infection or an uninfected control (not recorded which). CDR3 in amino acids: CSVEDRPAKTQYF. The DNA of the CDR3 is TGCAGCGTTGAAGATCGTCCGGCGAAGACCCAGTACTTC. Complete variable domain (other parts from reference TRBV29-1 and TRBJ2-5): SAVISQKPSRDICQRGTSLTIQCQVDSQVTMMFWYRQQPGQSLTLIATANQGSEATYESGFVIDKFPISRPNLTFSTLTVSNMSPEDSSIYLCSVEDRPAKTQYFGPGTRLLVL.